This TCR beta chain emerged from a study of blood T cell repertoires in COVID-19. This CDR3 spans 14 amino acids. CDR1 is MNHEY, CDR2 SVGEGT, per germline. The junction had 4 bases not matched to a gene; V was cut back by 3 bases and J by 3 bases. Assay: immunoSEQ multiplex PCR; the TCRdb copy retains only in-frame clones and omits some. The sample has about 300,000 clones, roughly 86% seen once. The receptor was isolated from a young man with active or convalescent COVID-19. Sequenced material: peripheral blood. V usage is TRBV6-2 or TRBV6-3 and J usage is TRBJ1-2; the match to TRBD1 covers 7 bases. The DNA of the CDR3 is TGTGCCAGCAGTTATGGGGACAGCTACTATGGCTACACCTTC. Its protein is CASSYGDSYYGYTF.